The 8 T cell receptor beta chains presented below share a single source sample, sequenced in a study of somatic mutations in cytotoxic T cells in rheumatoid arthritis. TCRdb's table, derived via immunoSEQ multiplex PCR, lists solely in-frame clones and lacks some. The sample has some 30,000 clones, around 87% seen once. The sequencing input was CD8+ T cells sorted from blood. These receptors all stem from an adult with rheumatoid arthritis.

The chain recombines TRBV10-3 with TRBJ2-2; 11 bases agree with TRBD1. Looked up from germline, CDR1 is ENHRY and CDR2 is SYGVKD. The V and J ends lost 1 base and 6 bases, in that order; junction bases with no gene match: 4. The CDR3 has 16 amino acids. CDR3 nucleotide sequence: TGTGCCATCAGTGAGTGGGACAGGGGGTTAGCCGGGGAGCTGTTTTTT. Residues: CAISEWDRGLAGELFF.

The rearrangement links TRBV4-1 to TRBJ2-7, with D perhaps TRBD1 (6 bases). The germline V and J ends were trimmed by 2 bases and 3 bases, with 14 bases remaining between them. Germline values: CDR1 MGHRA, CDR2 YSYEKL. The CDR3 runs 15 residues. CDR3 nucleotides: TGCGCCAGCAGCCAACTACCGGGACAATACTACGAGCAGTACTTC. Residues: CASSQLPGQYYEQYF.

The V call is TRBV27, the J call TRBJ2-7; 7 nucleotides line up with TRBD2. Trimming at V came to 7 bases and at J to 1 base, leaving 4 bases not matched to a gene. CDR3 size: 13 residues. Germline-derived CDR1 and CDR2 are MNHEY and SMNVEV (reference sequence). In DNA form, the CDR3 reads TGTGCCAGCATGGGGGGGGATTCCTACGAGCAGTACTTC. Translation: CASMGGDSYEQYF.

The chain has TRBV11-2 and TRBJ2-3, with TRBD1 identical over 10 bases. The V and J ends lost 5 bases and 3 bases, in that order; junction bases with no gene match: 17. The CDR3 is 19 amino acids. The V gene's germline CDR1 is SGHAT and CDR2 FQNNGV. In DNA form, the CDR3 reads TGTGCCAGCAGCACTCAAGGAAATGGAGGGACAGGGGTGACAGATACGCAGTATTTT. It is translated as CASSTQGNGGTGVTDTQYF. Supplemented by reference TRBV11-2 and TRBJ2-3, the full variable domain reads EAGVAQSPRYKIIEKRQSVAFWCNPISGHATLYWYQQILGQGPKLLIQFQNNGVVDDSQLPKDRFSAERLKGVDSTLKIQPAKLEDSAVYLCASSTQGNGGTGVTDTQYFGPGTRLTVL.

The chain combines TRBV7-9 with TRBJ2-3; D call uncertain. CDR1 and CDR2 from the germline V gene are SEHNR and FQNEAQ (reference sequence). CDR3 length: 12 amino acids. V was clipped by 2 bases and J by 5 bases, with 5 bases between them. In DNA, the CDR3 is TGTGCCAGCAGCTTAATGCGAGATACGCAGTATTTT. It encodes CASSLMRDTQYF.

This chain connects TRBV6-5 to TRBJ1-2, with a tentative D call TRBD1 (6 bases). The CDR3 runs 14 residues. The V gene's germline CDR1 is MNHEY and CDR2 SVGAGI. Trimming pared 2 bases from V and 8 bases from J, leaving 15 bases between. The CDR3 DNA follows: TGTGCCAGCAGTTACGGGGTGGGGGCTGCGGGCTACACCTTC. Protein sequence: CASSYGVGAAGYTF.

The rearrangement uses TRBV27 and TRBJ1-5; D not certain. CDR3 length: 12 residues. From germline, CDR1 is MNHEY and CDR2 SMNVEV (reference sequence). Trimming cost V 8 bases and J 5 bases, with 10 bases left between them. This CDR3 is CASSDGYQPQHF. CDR3 bases: TGTGCCAGCTCGGACGGTTATCAGCCCCAGCATTTT.

The chain carries TRBV16 and TRBJ1-5, with D perhaps matching TRBD1 (6 bases). The CDR3 has 13 amino acids. Looked up from germline, CDR1 is KGHSY and CDR2 is FQNENV. Trimming removed 2 bases at V and 4 bases at J, with 6 bases between. Written as DNA, the CDR3 is TGTGCCAGCAGCCAACAGGGGAATCAGCCCCAGCATTTT. Translated, it gives CASSQQGNQPQHF.